Listed here is a single TCR beta chain. This sample was included in a study of T cell responses to AZD1222 COVID-19 vaccine. Germline V CDR1 and CDR2: SGDLS, YYNGEE. Trimming took 6 bases from V and 7 from J, leaving 19 bases between them. This CDR3 contains 15 residues. TCRdb's table, derived via immunoSEQ multiplex PCR, lists solely in-frame clones and lacks some. This sample carries about 150,000 clones, approximately 90% of them seen once, and the ten largest clones take roughly 2%. Samples with a second dose at about 4 or about 12 weeks were pooled together. This TCR derives from an adult who received the AZD1222 COVID-19 vaccine. V usage is TRBV9 and J usage is TRBJ1-4, with no clear D. This sample comprised peripheral blood, obtained 28 days after the second AZD1222 dose. This CDR3 reads CASNRDGDPGEKLFF. The CDR3 nucleotides are TGTGCCAGCAATAGAGACGGGGATCCAGGTGAAAAACTGTTTTTT.